The 10 T cell receptor beta chains given below trace back to one sample, sequenced in a study of shared clonotypes between healthy human individuals. The table came from immunoSEQ multiplex PCR; TCRdb's copy has only in-frame clones and leaves some out. The sample yields hundreds of thousands of clones, around 77% seen once. The sample taken for sequencing was PBMCs. These receptor sequences come from a woman aged 40 to 55 in good health. Some clones in this sample may be carry-over from other donors' samples.

The chain couples TRBV18 to TRBJ2-1; 10 nucleotides line up with TRBD2. The germline V gene has CDR1 KGHSH and CDR2 LQKENI. The CDR3 consists of 15 residues. The V and J ends lost 4 bases and 8 bases, in that order; junction bases with no gene match: 8. CDR3 coding DNA: TGTGCCAGCTCACGACCGGGACTAGCGAAGGATGAGCAGTTCTTC. This encodes CASSRPGLAKDEQFF.

This clone has a handful of counts. This chain links TRBV9 with TRBJ2-3; D is uncertain. The germline V and J ends were trimmed by 4 bases and 4 bases, with 16 bases remaining between them. Germline V gene data show CDR1 as SGDLS and CDR2 as YYNGEE. The CDR3 has 15 residues. CDR3: CASSPRALGSDTQYF. The DNA for the CDR3 is TGTGCCAGCAGCCCCCGTGCTCTTGGCTCAGATACGCAGTATTTT. The full variable domain, rest sourced from reference TRBV9 and TRBJ2-3, is DSGVTQTPKHLITATGQRVTLRCSPRSGDLSVYWYQQSLDQGLQFLIQYYNGEERAKGNILERFSAQQFPDLHSELNLSSLELGDSALYFCASSPRALGSDTQYFGPGTRLTVL.

This clone was observed a single time. The chain couples TRBV28 to TRBJ2-7; the D is unclear. The length of the CDR3 is 14 residues. V was cut by 2 bases and J by 2 bases, with 10 bases left in between. Germline V gene lookup returns CDR1 MDHEN and CDR2 SYDVKM. Here the CDR3 DNA reads TGTGCCAGCAGTTTAAGTCAGAAACCCTACGAGCAGTACTTC. This translates into CASSLSQKPYEQYF.

The rearrangement uses TRBV29-1 and TRBJ2-7; possibly TRBD1 for D (6 bases). The CDR3 spans 14 residues. CDR1 and CDR2 from the germline V gene are SQVTM and ANQGSEA. V was cut by 3 bases and J by 0 bases, with 12 bases left in between. The CDR3 protein is CSVETGRSSYEQYF. DNA of the CDR3: TGCAGCGTTGAGACAGGACGCAGCTCCTACGAGCAGTACTTC.

V and J are TRBV5-4 and TRBJ1-1; D uncertain. Germline V gene data show CDR1 as SGHNT and CDR2 as YYREEE (reference sequence). Between the trimmed V and J ends, which lost 0 bases and 0 bases, there was a span of 9 bases. The CDR3 is 15 residues long. The CDR3 region has the DNA TGTGCCAGCAGCTTGGCACGGCAGGTGAACACTGAAGCTTTCTTT. This encodes CASSLARQVNTEAFF. Filled out from reference TRBV5-4 and TRBJ1-1, the complete variable domain reads ETGVTQSPTHLIKTRGQQVTLRCSSQSGHNTVSWYQQALGQGPQFIFQYYREEENGRGNFPPRFSGLQFPNYSSELNVNALELDDSALYLCASSLARQVNTEAFFGQGTRLTVV.

This chain links TRBV5-1 with TRBJ2-1; 9 bases are shared with TRBD2. This CDR3 has 16 amino acids. The J segment lost 2 bases and the V segment lost 0 bases, leaving 3 bases of the junction unmatched. CDR1 SGHRS and CDR2 YFSETQ come from the germline V gene. This chain's CDR3 is CASSLDLAGAYNEQFF. The CDR3 bases are TGCGCCAGCAGCTTGGATTTAGCGGGGGCCTACAATGAGCAGTTCTTC.

The rearrangement uses TRBV28 and TRBJ1-2; 11 positions match TRBD1. Germline trimming cut 4 bases from V and 4 bases from J; bases unmatched to any gene: 5. The CDR3 consists of 15 residues. Germline V lookup: CDR1 MDHEN, CDR2 SYDVKM. This chain's CDR3 is CASSSPGQGGYGYTF. CDR3 bases: TGTGCCAGCAGTTCTCCGGGACAGGGGGGCTATGGCTACACCTTC.

This chain joins TRBV6-5 and TRBJ2-7, with TRBD1 matching over 9 bases. CDR3 size: 15 residues. V trimming: 6 bases; J trimming: 2 bases; junction bases outside the gene matches: 8. Germline assignment: CDR1 MNHEY and CDR2 SVGAGI. The CDR3 sequence: CASSPTGGHTYEQYF. The CDR3 DNA follows: TGTGCCAGCAGCCCAACAGGGGGCCATACCTACGAGCAGTACTTC.

This clone was seen a few times. The chain carries TRBV28 and TRBJ2-5; TRBD2 aligns across 9 bases. This CDR3 is built from 15 residues. Germline lookup yields CDR1 MDHEN and CDR2 SYDVKM. J was trimmed by 4 bases and V by 5 bases; bases with no gene match: 8. The CDR3 DNA follows: TGTGCCAGCAGTCCCGGGACTAGCCTCACAGAGACCCAGTACTTC. It is translated as CASSPGTSLTETQYF.

The genes are TRBV29-1 and TRBJ2-5; 7 bases are a match to TRBD1. Gene TRBJ2-7 matches the end of the DNA better, so the J call may be wrong. Germline V gene sequence: CDR1 SQVTM, CDR2 ANQGSEA. The CDR3 covers 12 residues. The CDR3 nucleotides are TGCAGCGTGGGGGACAGTCAGTACGAGCAGTACTTC. The encoded protein is CSVGDSQYEQYF.